These 18 T cell receptor beta chains were sequenced from one sample in a study of CD8 T cells in ankylosing spondylitis. Using its own MiXCR run on the 5' RACE reads, TCRdb lists one record per CDR3 protein. This table has 150,000 to 200,000 distinct CDR3 sequences, 11% appearing once. The sequenced sample consisted of blood, either unsorted or a sorted T cell fraction (not recorded which). Receptors originate from a male donor with ankylosing spondylitis or in good health (not recorded which).

This clonotype has a count of ten or more. The V gene is TRBV4-1, the J gene TRBJ2-7; 10 bases line up with TRBD2. V shed 0 bases and J 1 base; nucleotides not matched to a gene: 9. Germline lookup yields CDR1 MGHRA and CDR2 YSYEKL. CDR3 size: 18 residues. The DNA of the CDR3 is TGCGCCAGCAGCCAAGATATAAGACTAGCGGGTAGGTCCTACGAGCAGTACTTC. Amino acids: CASSQDIRLAGRSYEQYF.

In this sample, this clonotype turned up many times. J is TRBJ2-3 and V is TRBV9; unclear D gene. The CDR3 contains 14 residues. Trimming cost V 3 bases and J 3 bases, with 11 bases left between them. Germline CDR1 reads SGDLS; CDR2 reads YYNGEE. The CDR3 DNA is TGTGCCAGCAGCGCCGGGTATACAACAGATACGCAGTATTTT. It is translated as CASSAGYTTDTQYF.

This chain links TRBV6-2 or TRBV6-3 with TRBJ2-7; TRBD1 agrees at 7 bases. V gave up 8 bases and J gave up 2 bases; unmatched junction bases: 6. The CDR3 is made up of 13 amino acids. The V gene's germline CDR1 is MNHEY and CDR2 SVGEGT. CDR3: CASSGTVAYEQYF. CDR3 nucleotide sequence: TGTGCCAGCTCCGGGACAGTAGCCTACGAGCAGTACTTC.

Only a few counts were recorded for this clonotype. The chain links TRBV4-3 to TRBJ2-3, with D perhaps given as TRBD1 or TRBD2 (5 bases each). CDR3 length: 18 residues. The ends were cut back, 0 bases at V and 3 bases at J, with 19 bases in the middle. Germline-derived CDR1 and CDR2 are LGHNA and YSLEER. The CDR3 is CASSQDLTGGRGTDTQYF. The CDR3 DNA sequence: TGCGCCAGCAGCCAAGATTTAACAGGAGGACGGGGAACAGATACGCAGTATTTT.

In its sample, this clonotype was seen a few times. This rearrangement joins TRBV2 to TRBJ2-5, with 7 bases aligning to TRBD2. The germline CDR1 and CDR2 sequences are SNHLY and FYNNEI. V shed 11 bases, J shed 4 bases, and the junction held 7 bases outside the gene matches. The CDR3 loop spans 12 amino acids. The CDR3 sequence is CAGQTSRETQYF. DNA for the CDR3: TGTGCCGGGCAGACTAGCAGAGAGACCCAGTACTTC.

This clonotype was seen repeatedly, ten times or more. The chain uses TRBV5-1 and TRBJ2-5; 7 nucleotides line up with TRBD1. The CDR3 consists of 14 residues. Germline-derived CDR1 and CDR2 are SGHRS and YFSETQ. The J segment lost 4 bases and the V segment lost 2 bases, leaving 5 bases of the junction unmatched. The CDR3 coding sequence is TGCGCCAGCAGCTTTGGACAGGCCGGAGAGACCCAGTACTTC. This codes for CASSFGQAGETQYF.

The chain uses TRBV7-9 and TRBJ1-1; D remains ambiguous. CDR3 length equals 13 residues. Looked up from germline, CDR1 is SEHNR and CDR2 is FQNEAQ (reference sequence). Between the trimmed V and J ends, which lost 7 bases and 0 bases, there was a span of 9 bases. The CDR3 DNA reads TGTGCCAGCACCGATACACTGAACACTGAAGCTTTCTTT. Translated, it gives CASTDTLNTEAFF. The full variable domain, with the rest looked up from reference TRBV7-9 and TRBJ1-1, is DTGVSQNPRHKITKRGQNVTFRCDPISEHNRLYWYRQTLGQGPEFLTYFQNEAQLEKSRLLSDRFSAERPKGSFSTLEIQRTEQGDSAMYLCASTDTLNTEAFFGQGTRLTVV.

This clonotype has a count of ten or more. The gene calls are TRBV6-1 and TRBJ2-3; 9 bases map to TRBD1. Germline trimming cut 3 bases from V and 2 bases from J; bases unmatched to any gene: 9. CDR1 and CDR2 (germline): MNHNS, SASEGT. This CDR3 is built from 17 residues. The CDR3 protein is CASSDRTGAHYTDTQYF. The CDR3 nucleotides read TGTGCCAGCAGTGATCGGACAGGGGCCCACTACACAGATACGCAGTATTTT.

This clonotype was seen once. This sequence joins TRBV24-1 and TRBJ2-3; D gene unclear. CDR1 KGHDR and CDR2 SFDVKD come from the germline V gene. This CDR3 is 13 amino acids long. The germline V and J ends were trimmed by 7 bases and 3 bases, with 10 bases remaining between them. The CDR3 sequence: CATSAPWTDTQYF. CDR3 coding DNA: TGTGCCACCAGCGCCCCTTGGACAGATACGCAGTATTTT.

The CDR3 is CASSFRSISYEQYF. For the CDR3, the DNA is TGTGCCAGTAGTTTCCGGTCGATCTCCTACGAGCAGTACTTC. The chain recombines TRBV19 with TRBJ2-7; no reliable D call. Germline assignment: CDR1 LNHDA and CDR2 SQIVND (reference sequence). Trimming took off 5 bases at V and 0 bases at J, with 11 bases between the two ends. This CDR3 region has 14 residues.

In the case of this clonotype: Just one base apart from a much larger clone, this may be a read error. CDR3 in DNA: TGTGCTAGTGGTTTCAGCGGGATTAACTGCGAGCAGTACTTC. Its translation is CASGFSGINCEQYF. The J gene is TRBJ2-7, the V gene TRBV12-5, with 7 bases identical to TRBD2. The CDR3 runs to 14 residues. CDR1 and CDR2 from the germline V gene are LGHNT and FRNRAP. V shed 3 bases and J 6 bases; nucleotides not matched to a gene: 8.

This clonotype has ten or more counts. The chain links TRBV10-2 to TRBJ2-2; a weak D match, TRBD1 (5 bases). This CDR3 is 14 amino acids long. V lost 6 bases, J lost 4 bases, and 12 bases lay in between. Germline loops: CDR1 WSHSY, CDR2 SAAADI. The CDR3: CASRATATTGELFF. CDR3 nucleotides: TGCGCCAGCAGGGCGACAGCGACCACCGGGGAGCTGTTTTTT.

The chain is built from TRBV20-1 and TRBJ2-3; D possibly corresponds to TRBD2 (6 bases). This CDR3 has 15 amino acids. CDR1 is DFQATT and CDR2 is SNEGSKA in the germline V gene (reference sequence). Between the trimmed V and J ends, which lost 6 bases and 2 bases, there was a span of 18 bases. This CDR3 reads CSAPPPGASTDTQYF. DNA of the CDR3: TGCAGTGCCCCCCCCCCGGGAGCGTCCACAGATACGCAGTATTTT.

This clonotype was seen a handful of times. The chain combines TRBV5-1 with TRBJ2-1, with D perhaps TRBD2 (5 bases). V gave up 4 bases and J gave up 7 bases, with 21 bases separating them. Germline loops: CDR1 SGHRS, CDR2 YFSETQ. The CDR3 is made up of 16 amino acids. CDR3 loop: CASSPLRSGIENEQFF. CDR3 coding DNA: TGCGCCAGCAGCCCCCTCAGGAGCGGAATTGAAAATGAGCAGTTCTTC.

Many counts were recorded for this clonotype. The V call is TRBV29-1, the J call TRBJ2-1; D not certain. CDR1 and CDR2 (germline): SQVTM, ANQGSEA. This CDR3 is 11 amino acids long. V was cut by 5 bases and J by 2 bases, with 4 bases left in between. The CDR3 nucleotides are TGCAGCGTTAGGGCCTACAATGAGCAGTTCTTC. Amino acids: CSVRAYNEQFF.

This clonotype was counted ten times or more. The chain uses TRBV6-2 or TRBV6-3 and TRBJ2-2; D unclear. V gave up 8 bases and J gave up 6 bases, with 22 bases separating them. The germline V gene encodes CDR1 MNHEY and CDR2 SVGEGT. The CDR3 is 16 residues long. In nucleotides, the CDR3 is TGTGCCAGCTTAAAACGGGCTCTTATCGATCCCGGGGAGCTGTTTTTT. It specifies CASLKRALIDPGELFF.

This clonotype was recorded at least ten times. The chain links TRBV20-1 to TRBJ1-2; D is ambiguous. The CDR3 loop spans 10 amino acids. Germline V gives CDR1 DFQATT, CDR2 SNEGSKA (reference sequence). V was trimmed by 2 bases and J by 11 bases, leaving 9 bases between them. This CDR3 reads CSARSAGYTF. CDR3 coding DNA: TGCAGTGCTAGATCCGCCGGATACACCTTC.

This clonotype occurred many times. This chain connects TRBV10-3 to TRBJ2-7; TRBD1 or TRBD2 may be the D gene (7 bases each). CDR1 ENHRY and CDR2 SYGVKD come from the germline V gene. This CDR3 is 12 amino acids long. Between the trimmed V and J ends, which lost 8 bases and 6 bases, there was a span of 14 bases. The chain's CDR3 is CAIQPGGGEQYF. The CDR3, as DNA: TGTGCCATCCAACCAGGGGGGGGCGAGCAGTACTTC.